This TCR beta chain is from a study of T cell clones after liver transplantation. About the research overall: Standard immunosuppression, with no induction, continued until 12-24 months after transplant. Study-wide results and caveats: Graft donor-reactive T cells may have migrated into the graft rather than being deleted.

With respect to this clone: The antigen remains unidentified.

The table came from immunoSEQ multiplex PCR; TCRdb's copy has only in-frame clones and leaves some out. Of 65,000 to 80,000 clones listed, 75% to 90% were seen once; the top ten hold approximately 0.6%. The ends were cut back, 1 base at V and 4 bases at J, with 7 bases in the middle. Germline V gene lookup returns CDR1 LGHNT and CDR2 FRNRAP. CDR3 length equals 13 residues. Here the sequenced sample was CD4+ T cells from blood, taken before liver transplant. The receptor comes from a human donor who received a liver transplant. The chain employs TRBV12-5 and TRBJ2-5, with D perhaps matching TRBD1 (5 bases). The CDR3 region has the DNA TGTGCTAGTGGTTTGGCTCAGGGAGAGACCCAGTACTTC. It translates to CASGLAQGETQYF.